The 28 T cell receptor beta chains below come from one sample, sequenced in a study of blood T cell repertoires in COVID-19. The method was immunoSEQ multiplex PCR; TCRdb's version includes in-frame clones alone and lacks a portion of them. The sample consists of roughly 250,000 clones, approximately 90% of them appearing once. Material for sequencing was peripheral blood. These receptors came from a man aged 55 to 70 who had recovered from COVID-19.

The gene calls are TRBV7-2 and TRBJ1-1; D gene ambiguous. The V and J ends lost 5 bases and 1 base respectively, with 20 bases between them. Germline V lookup: CDR1 SGHTA, CDR2 FQGNSA. CDR3 size: 17 residues. The CDR3 DNA follows: TGTGCCAGCAGCCGGGTAGGAGGGCCCCGAGGGAACACTGAAGCTTTCTTT. Translation gives CASSRVGGPRGNTEAFF.

This sequence joins TRBV27 and TRBJ1-1; a weak D match, TRBD1 (6 bases). The germline V gene encodes CDR1 MNHEY and CDR2 SMNVEV (reference sequence). CDR3 length: 15 residues. Trimming pared 6 bases from V and 4 bases from J, leaving 18 bases between. The CDR3 coding sequence is TGTGCCAGCAGCTTCGGCCAAACAGGGAGCACTGAAGCTTTCTTT. This codes for CASSFGQTGSTEAFF.

The V call is TRBV7-2, the J call TRBJ2-2; 9 positions match TRBD2. The germline V gene has CDR1 SGHTA and CDR2 FQGNSA. The CDR3 has 18 amino acids. V dropped 2 bases and J dropped 4; count of bases not matched to a gene: 11. CDR3 nucleotides: TGTGCCAGCAGCTTAAGAACGGCGGGGGGGCGAAGCACCGGGGAGCTGTTTTTT. Translating gives CASSLRTAGGRSTGELFF. Looking up the rest from reference TRBV7-2 and TRBJ2-2 gives the full variable domain: GAGVSQSPSNKVTEKGKDVELRCDPISGHTALYWYRQSLGQGLEFLIYFQGNSAPDKSGLPSDRFSAERTGGSVSTLTIQRTQQEDSAVYLCASSLRTAGGRSTGELFFGEGSRLTVL.

The gene calls are TRBV9 and TRBJ1-2, with 8 bases fitting TRBD1. The CDR3 extends over 15 amino acids. CDR1 and CDR2 (germline): SGDLS, YYNGEE. Trimming took 1 base from V and 1 from J; bases not matched to a gene: 3. Here the CDR3 reads CASSVRTGSNYGYTF. CDR3 DNA sequence: TGTGCCAGCAGCGTAAGGACAGGGAGTAACTATGGCTACACCTTC.

The chain combines TRBV18 with TRBJ1-1; D remains unclear. Germline V lookup: CDR1 KGHSH, CDR2 LQKENI. Trimming pared 4 bases from V and 2 bases from J, leaving 20 bases between. This CDR3 has 17 residues. The CDR3 nucleotides read TGTGCCAGCTCACAGGGCCAGGCAAGCGGACCAAACACTGAAGCTTTCTTT. This gives the protein CASSQGQASGPNTEAFF.

The genes are TRBV9 and TRBJ2-1; 7 bases fit TRBD1. Germline values: CDR1 SGDLS, CDR2 YYNGEE. This CDR3 contains 15 residues. Trimming at V came to 3 bases and at J to 8 bases, leaving 11 bases not matched to a gene. The CDR3 loop is CASSGPPTGVDEQFF. As DNA, the CDR3 is TGTGCCAGCAGCGGGCCGCCCACAGGGGTCGATGAGCAGTTCTTC.

This clone was recorded once. The chain carries TRBV21-1 and TRBJ2-7; no check of the table's D call, TRBD1, against the DNA was made. TRBV21-1 is labeled a pseudogene. CDR3 length: 17 residues. CDR3 in amino acids: CASSKGERGRGRYEQYF. DNA of the CDR3: TGTGCCAGCAGCAAAGGTGAGAGGGGCAGGGGACGGTACGAGCAGTACTTC.

The chain is built from TRBV7-2 and TRBJ2-3; 8 positions agree with TRBD2. V gave up 1 base and J gave up 1 base; unmatched junction bases: 4. This CDR3 comprises 16 residues. Germline CDR1 reads SGHTA; CDR2 reads FQGNSA. The CDR3 DNA reads as TGTGCCAGCAGCTTAGGGATTAGCGGGGGCACAGATACGCAGTATTTT. Its protein product is CASSLGISGGTDTQYF.

J is TRBJ1-1 and V is TRBV7-6; 8 nucleotides line up with TRBD1. With 5 bases clipped from V and 4 bases from J, the junction kept 9 bases outside the gene matches. This CDR3 is 15 amino acids long. Per germline, CDR1 SGHVS and CDR2 FNYEAQ. The CDR3 region is CASSPKDRVSTEAFF. The CDR3 DNA sequence: TGTGCCAGCAGCCCCAAGGACAGGGTAAGCACTGAAGCTTTCTTT.

This clone has just one count. This chain joins TRBV7-3 and TRBJ1-1; 9 positions match TRBD1. The CDR3 has 14 residues. The germline CDR1 and CDR2 sequences are SGHTA and FQGTGA. V shed 5 bases, J shed 1 base, and the junction held 2 bases outside the gene matches. In DNA form, the CDR3 reads TGTGCCAGCAGCACGGGACAGGGGAACACTGAAGCTTTCTTT. This codes for CASSTGQGNTEAFF.

The chain links TRBV27 to TRBJ1-2; a possible D gene is TRBD1 (5 bases). The V gene lost 7 bases and the J gene lost 3 bases, with 15 bases spanning the gap. Germline CDR1 MNHEY, CDR2 SMNVEV (reference sequence). This CDR3 has 14 residues. The CDR3: CASTSAGLDYGYTF. CDR3 sequence (DNA): TGTGCCAGCACCAGTGCAGGGCTCGACTATGGCTACACCTTC.

The J gene is TRBJ2-7, the V gene TRBV19; D possibly corresponds to TRBD1 (6 bases). Germline CDR1 and CDR2: LNHDA and SQIVND (reference sequence). Trimming removed 8 bases from V and 1 base from J, with 15 bases in between. The CDR3 is 14 residues long. CDR3 region: CASRQGLASYEQYF. The CDR3 DNA reads TGTGCCAGTCGCCAGGGGTTGGCATCCTACGAGCAGTACTTC.

This rearrangement joins TRBV5-5 to TRBJ1-5, with 7 positions matching TRBD1. Per germline, CDR1 SGHKS and CDR2 YYEKEE (reference sequence). After removal of 0 bases from V and 3 bases from J, the junction contained 3 bases not matched to a gene. The CDR3 extends over 15 amino acids. CDR3 coding DNA: TGTGCCAGCAGCTTGGGACAGGGAAACAATCAGCCCCAGCATTTT. Its protein product is CASSLGQGNNQPQHF.

The genes are TRBV19 and TRBJ2-1, with D maybe TRBD2 (6 bases). V dropped 5 bases and J dropped 1 base, with 12 bases sitting between them. The CDR3 consists of 15 residues. In germline, CDR1 is LNHDA, CDR2 SQIVND (reference sequence). CDR3 amino acids: CASSGRGLSYNEQFF. In DNA form, the CDR3 reads TGTGCCAGTAGTGGCCGGGGGTTATCCTACAATGAGCAGTTCTTC.

This clone has a single count. The chain is built from TRBV19 and TRBJ1-4, with 8 nucleotides matching TRBD1. The length of the CDR3 is 15 residues. Trimming took 3 bases from V and 8 from J; bases not matched to a gene: 8. CDR1 and CDR2 (germline): LNHDA, SQIVND (reference sequence). For the CDR3, the DNA is TGTGCCAGTAGTATGGTAGTCGGACAGGGCGAAAAACTGTTTTTT. Its translation is CASSMVVGQGEKLFF.

This chain joins TRBV6-5 and TRBJ2-3; maybe TRBD2 (5 bases). The length of the CDR3 is 11 residues. Germline V lookup: CDR1 MNHEY, CDR2 SVGAGI. The V and J ends lost 6 bases and 6 bases respectively, with 7 bases between them. CDR3 loop: CASRERDTQYF. In nucleotides, the CDR3 is TGTGCCAGCAGGGAGCGGGATACGCAGTATTTT.

The chain carries TRBV30 and TRBJ1-1; perhaps TRBD1 as D (5 bases). Germline CDR1 is GTSNPN and CDR2 is SVGIG (reference sequence). The CDR3 length is 13 residues. The V gene lost 0 bases and the J gene lost 3 bases, with 8 bases spanning the gap. In DNA form, the CDR3 reads TGTGCCTGGAGTGTCCACAGGCACACTGAAGCTTTCTTT. Encoded protein: CAWSVHRHTEAFF.

V and J are TRBV7-2 and TRBJ1-3; weak D call: TRBD1 (6 bases). This CDR3 has 15 amino acids. Deletions cut 0 bases from V and 4 bases from J, with 10 bases between. Germline V gene data show CDR1 as SGHTA and CDR2 as FQGNSA. The CDR3 loop is CASSLAAGAGNTIYF. CDR3 sequence (DNA): TGTGCCAGCAGCTTAGCGGCAGGGGCCGGAAACACCATATATTTT.

The J gene is TRBJ1-2, the V gene TRBV9, with 11 bases that match TRBD1. From germline, CDR1 is SGDLS and CDR2 YYNGEE. V lost 0 bases, J lost 2 bases, and 9 bases stayed unmatched. The CDR3 runs to 18 residues. CDR3 region: CASSVDTGQGVKNYGYTF. DNA of the CDR3: TGTGCCAGCAGCGTAGATACGGGACAGGGGGTAAAGAACTATGGCTACACCTTC.

This rearrangement joins TRBV6-5 to TRBJ2-7, with TRBD1 as a possible D gene (5 bases). The CDR3 length is 15 residues. Germline V gene sequence: CDR1 MNHEY, CDR2 SVGAGI. V was trimmed by 0 bases and J by 5 bases, leaving 14 bases between them. The CDR3 bases are TGTGCCAGCAGTTACTCGAGGCAGGGTTGGGACGAGCAGTACTTC. This translates into CASSYSRQGWDEQYF.

V and J are TRBV5-8 and TRBJ1-1, with 7 nucleotides matching TRBD1. The V segment lost 4 bases and the J segment 5 bases; nucleotides outside the gene matches: 5. Looked up from germline, CDR1 is SGHTS and CDR2 is YDEGEE. The CDR3 has 13 amino acids. The CDR3 nucleotides read TGTGCCAGCAGCCTCAGGGGGGTAACTGAAGCTTTCTTT. Its translation: CASSLRGVTEAFF.

The CDR3 bases are TGTGCCAGCAGCCAGGGACAGAATTATAATTCACCCCTCCACTTT. Encoded protein: CASSQGQNYNSPLHF. V gene TRBV3-1 (or the pseudogene TRBV3-2) combines with J gene TRBJ1-6; 7 nucleotides align to TRBD1. CDR3 length: 15 amino acids. Trimming at V came to 3 bases and at J to 4 bases, leaving 3 bases not matched to a gene. From germline, CDR1 is LGHDT and CDR2 YNNKEL (reference sequence).

The rearrangement joins TRBV6-4 to TRBJ2-2, with 15 bases fitting TRBD2. This CDR3 contains 19 residues. The trim removed 6 bases at V and 1 base at J, leaving 9 bases unmatched. Germline lookup yields CDR1 MRHNA and CDR2 SNTAGT. The DNA for the CDR3 is TGTGCCAGCAGACCACCGGGACTAGCGGGGGGAAGGAACACCGGGGAGCTGTTTTTT. Translation: CASRPPGLAGGRNTGELFF.

V gene TRBV10-3 combines with J gene TRBJ2-5, with 9 nucleotides matching TRBD1. The CDR3 sequence is 13 residues long. Germline V gives CDR1 ENHRY, CDR2 SYGVKD. J gave up 2 bases and V 10 bases, and 5 bases lay outside the gene matches. CDR3 in DNA: TGTGCCACCGGACAGGGGTTGCAAGAGACCCAGTACTTC. This gives the protein CATGQGLQETQYF.

The V gene is TRBV7-2, the J gene TRBJ2-1, with 7 nucleotides matching TRBD2. CDR1 and CDR2 (germline): SGHTA, FQGNSA. Losses at the gene ends were 5 bases for V and 9 bases for J; bases not matched to a gene: 7. The CDR3 is 13 amino acids. The CDR3 bases are TGTGCCAGCAGCCCAGCGGGGACTTTTGAGCAGTTCTTC. Translated, it gives CASSPAGTFEQFF.

The chain recombines TRBV5-1 with TRBJ2-2; 10 positions agree with TRBD2. Germline CDR1 is SGHRS and CDR2 is YFSETQ. The CDR3 runs 16 residues. J gave up 5 bases and V 4 bases, and 8 bases lay outside the gene matches. The CDR3 is CASSMTVSGGTGELFF. The CDR3 DNA reads as TGCGCCAGCAGCATGACCGTTAGCGGGGGGACCGGGGAGCTGTTTTTT. Variable domain in full (rest from reference TRBV5-1 and TRBJ2-2): KAGVTQTPRYLIKTRGQQVTLSCSPISGHRSVSWYQQTPGQGLQFLFEYFSETQRNKGNFPGRFSGRQFSNSRSEMNVSTLELGDSALYLCASSMTVSGGTGELFFGEGSRLTVL.

The genes are TRBV30 and TRBJ1-1; 10 bases align to TRBD1. The ends lost 7 bases at V and 7 bases at J; junction bases unmatched: 9. Per the germline V gene, CDR1 is GTSNPN and CDR2 is SVGIG (reference sequence). The CDR3 spans 13 residues. This chain's CDR3 is CALTGQGDYEAFF. The CDR3 DNA is TGTGCCTTAACAGGACAGGGGGATTATGAAGCTTTCTTT.

The chain carries TRBV7-2 and TRBJ1-2; 8 bases fit TRBD1. CDR3 size: 14 residues. Per the germline V gene, CDR1 is SGHTA and CDR2 is FQGNSA. With V trimmed by 1 base and J by 4 bases, 2 bases remained unmatched. This CDR3 is CASSLDRGSYGYTF. DNA for the CDR3: TGTGCCAGCAGCTTAGACAGGGGGTCCTATGGCTACACCTTC.